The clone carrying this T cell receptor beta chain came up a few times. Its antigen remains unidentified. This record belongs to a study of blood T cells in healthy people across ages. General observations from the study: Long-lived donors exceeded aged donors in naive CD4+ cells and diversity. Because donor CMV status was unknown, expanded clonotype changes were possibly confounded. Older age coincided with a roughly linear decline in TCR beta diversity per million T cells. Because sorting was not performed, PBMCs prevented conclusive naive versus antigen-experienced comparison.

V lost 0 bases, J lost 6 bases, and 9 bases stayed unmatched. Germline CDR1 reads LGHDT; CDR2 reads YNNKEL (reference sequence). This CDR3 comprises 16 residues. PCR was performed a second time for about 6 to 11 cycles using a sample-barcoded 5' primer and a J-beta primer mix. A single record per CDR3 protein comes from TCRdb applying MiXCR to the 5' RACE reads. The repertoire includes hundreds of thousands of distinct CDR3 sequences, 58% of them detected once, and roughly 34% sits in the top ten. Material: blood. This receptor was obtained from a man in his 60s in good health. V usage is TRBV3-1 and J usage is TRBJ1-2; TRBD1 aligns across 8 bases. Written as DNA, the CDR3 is TGTGCCAGCAGCCAAGACGAGGTGACAGGGGCGAATGGCTACACCTTC. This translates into CASSQDEVTGANGYTF.